The rows below give T cell receptor beta chains drawn from one sample of a study of T cell responses to AZD1222 COVID-19 vaccine. Sequenced by immunoSEQ multiplex PCR; TCRdb stores in-frame clones only, minus some. This table has about 30,000 clones, roughly nine tenths appearing once. The sample consisted of peripheral blood, taken on day 0 of AZD1222 vaccination. These receptors all stem from an adult in good health. The CDR3 runs from the conserved cysteine through the conserved F or W. Fields, in order: V gene, clone size, J gene, D gene, CDR3 DNA, CDR3 protein. D genes are given only for firm matches. Clone sizes are given selectively: once, few, many, or a class where the clone is expanded.

v_gene: TRBV2; abundance: NA; j_gene: TRBJ1-6; d_gene: NA; CDR3nt: TGTGCCAGCAGTGGACAGAGCTCCTATAATTCACCCCTCCACTTT; CDR3aa: CASSGQSSYNSPLHF
v_gene: TRBV5-5; abundance: NA; j_gene: TRBJ1-6; d_gene: NA; CDR3nt: TGTGCCAGCAGCTTGGGCACAGGCCGGCCCCGGGCCCTCCACTTT; CDR3aa: CASSLGTGRPRALHF
v_gene: TRBV5-1; abundance: NA; j_gene: TRBJ1-1; d_gene: NA; CDR3nt: TGCGCCAGCAGCCGAGGACAGACGAACACTGAAGCTTTCTTT; CDR3aa: CASSRGQTNTEAFF
v_gene: TRBV13; abundance: NA; j_gene: TRBJ2-5; d_gene: NA; CDR3nt: TGTGCCAGCAGCTCAACAAGGGGACAGACCCAGTACTTC; CDR3aa: CASSSTRGQTQYF
v_gene: TRBV10-1; abundance: few; j_gene: TRBJ2-2; d_gene: TRBD2; CDR3nt: TGCGCCAGTCTTGAGGTCCGGGACAGGGTTCAACTAGCGGGAGTTGACGGGGAGCTGTTTTTT; CDR3aa: CASLEVRDRVQLAGVDGELFF
v_gene: TRBV5-1; abundance: NA; j_gene: TRBJ2-3; d_gene: NA; CDR3nt: TGCGCCAGCAGCGCCCGGGACTTCAACACAGATACGCAGTATTTT; CDR3aa: CASSARDFNTDTQYF
v_gene: TRBV6-4; abundance: once; j_gene: TRBJ2-3; d_gene: TRBD2; CDR3nt: TGTGCCAGCAGGAGCGGGGGGGACACAGATACGCAGTATTTT; CDR3aa: CASRSGGDTDTQYF
v_gene: TRBV4-1; abundance: NA; j_gene: TRBJ1-3; d_gene: NA; CDR3nt: TGCGCCAGCAGCCAAGGGGTAGTAGGGGGAAACACCATATATTTT; CDR3aa: CASSQGVVGGNTIYF
v_gene: TRBV29-1; abundance: NA; j_gene: TRBJ2-1; d_gene: TRBD2; CDR3nt: TGCAGCGTTGTCGGGACTAGCGGGAGAACCTACAATGAGCAGTTCTTC; CDR3aa: CSVVGTSGRTYNEQFF
v_gene: TRBV9; abundance: NA; j_gene: TRBJ2-1; d_gene: NA; CDR3nt: TGTGCCAGCAGCGAACCTCCTGAGCAGTTCTTC; CDR3aa: CASSEPPEQFF